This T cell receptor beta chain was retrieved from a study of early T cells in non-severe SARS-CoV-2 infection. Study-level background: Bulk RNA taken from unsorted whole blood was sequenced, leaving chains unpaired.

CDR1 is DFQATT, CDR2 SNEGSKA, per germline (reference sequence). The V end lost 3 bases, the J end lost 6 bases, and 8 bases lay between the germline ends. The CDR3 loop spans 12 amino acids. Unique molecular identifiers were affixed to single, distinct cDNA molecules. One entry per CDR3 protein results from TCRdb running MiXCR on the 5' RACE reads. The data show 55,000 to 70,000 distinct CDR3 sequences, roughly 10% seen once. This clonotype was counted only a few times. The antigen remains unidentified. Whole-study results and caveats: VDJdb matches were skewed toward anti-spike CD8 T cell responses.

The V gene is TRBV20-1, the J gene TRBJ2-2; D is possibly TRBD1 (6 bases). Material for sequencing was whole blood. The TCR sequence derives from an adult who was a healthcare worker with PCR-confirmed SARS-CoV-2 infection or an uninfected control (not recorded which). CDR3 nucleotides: TGCAGTGCTAGGAAGGGGGCCGGGGAGCTGTTTTTT. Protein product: CSARKGAGELFF.